The T cell receptor beta chain under discussion was sequenced for a study of control samples from healthy donors and cancer patients. The V gene lost 5 bases and the J gene lost 1 base, with 21 bases spanning the gap. Germline V gene data show CDR1 as SGHNT and CDR2 as YENEEA. The CDR3 length is 19 residues. Using immunoSEQ multiplex PCR, the repertoire was profiled, and TCRdb retains in-frame clones only, with some absent. This table has 130,000 or so clones, 70% to 90% appearing once. The sample holds one count of this clone. The TCR originated in a man between 50 and 59 years old in good health. The chain has TRBV11-3 and TRBJ2-6, with D possibly matching TRBD2 (6 bases). The sample was blood. DNA for the CDR3: TGTGCCAGCAGCAGGCCCGTGGGGGGAAAGCTATCTGGGGCCAACGTCCTGACTTTC. It specifies CASSRPVGGKLSGANVLTF.